This TCR beta chain derives from a study of blood T cells in healthy people across ages. The CDR3 runs to 14 residues. V was pared by 3 bases and J by 7 bases, with 6 bases of the junction left unmatched. Germline-derived CDR1 and CDR2 are SGDLS and YYNGEE. A second PCR of 7 to 11 cycles used a sample-barcoded 5' primer and a J-beta primer mix. TCRdb re-called the 5' RACE reads through MiXCR, storing one row per CDR3 protein. The data show 600,000 to 900,000 distinct CDR3 sequences, around 24% seen once. As to this clonotype: The antigen is undetermined.

General observations from the study: Naive T cell percentage by flow cytometry tracked strongly with beta diversity.

The same sample was also used in a study of T cells of mothers and their children. In that study: The M1S primer of the second PCR added sample barcodes and 2-4 random nucleotides. Reads recorded for TCR beta CDR3 numbered over 9 million per mother and approximately 3.2 million per child. Biologically related mothers and children overlapped slightly more than unrelated pairs, a non-significant difference.

The TCR was taken from a boy aged 5-17 years in good health. This sequence joins TRBV9 and TRBJ2-4, with 8 bases aligning to TRBD2. Sequences were obtained from blood. The CDR3 spells CASSAPGGWNIQYF. In DNA form, the CDR3 reads TGTGCCAGCAGCGCGCCGGGGGGGTGGAACATTCAGTACTTC.